This T cell receptor beta chain came from a study of OX40 agonist ivuxolimab in advanced cancers. The method was immunoSEQ multiplex PCR; TCRdb's version includes in-frame clones alone and lacks a portion of them. The repertoire holds more than 40,000 clones, 87% seen once, with around a tenth in the top ten. J was trimmed by 7 bases and V by 6 bases; bases with no gene match: 6. The CDR3 length is 14 residues. Germline V gene sequence: CDR1 MNHEY, CDR2 SVGAGI. The chain carries TRBV6-5 and TRBJ2-1, with 10 bases identical to TRBD2. This sample comprised CD4+ or CD8+ T cells sorted from blood, obtained in a trial of the OX40 agonist ivuxolimab. The TCR originated in an adult with an advanced solid tumor such as melanoma, head and neck, liver or kidney cancer. CDR3 nucleotides: TGTGCCAGCAGGCCGGGACTAGCGAAGAATGAGCAGTTCTTC. Translating gives CASRPGLAKNEQFF.